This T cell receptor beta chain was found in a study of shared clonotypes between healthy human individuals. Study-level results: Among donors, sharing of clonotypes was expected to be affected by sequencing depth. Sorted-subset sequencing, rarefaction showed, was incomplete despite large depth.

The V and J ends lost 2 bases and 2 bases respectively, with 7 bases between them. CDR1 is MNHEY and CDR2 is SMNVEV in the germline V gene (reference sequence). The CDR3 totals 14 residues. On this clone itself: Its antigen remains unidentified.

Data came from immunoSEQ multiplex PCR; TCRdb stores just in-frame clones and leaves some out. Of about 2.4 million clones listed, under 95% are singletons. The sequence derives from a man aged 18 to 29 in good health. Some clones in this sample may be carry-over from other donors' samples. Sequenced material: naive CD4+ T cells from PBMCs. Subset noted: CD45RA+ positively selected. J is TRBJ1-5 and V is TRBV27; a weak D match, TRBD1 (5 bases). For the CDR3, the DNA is TGTGCCAGCAGTTTACAGGGTCGCAATCAGCCCCAGCATTTT. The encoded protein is CASSLQGRNQPQHF.